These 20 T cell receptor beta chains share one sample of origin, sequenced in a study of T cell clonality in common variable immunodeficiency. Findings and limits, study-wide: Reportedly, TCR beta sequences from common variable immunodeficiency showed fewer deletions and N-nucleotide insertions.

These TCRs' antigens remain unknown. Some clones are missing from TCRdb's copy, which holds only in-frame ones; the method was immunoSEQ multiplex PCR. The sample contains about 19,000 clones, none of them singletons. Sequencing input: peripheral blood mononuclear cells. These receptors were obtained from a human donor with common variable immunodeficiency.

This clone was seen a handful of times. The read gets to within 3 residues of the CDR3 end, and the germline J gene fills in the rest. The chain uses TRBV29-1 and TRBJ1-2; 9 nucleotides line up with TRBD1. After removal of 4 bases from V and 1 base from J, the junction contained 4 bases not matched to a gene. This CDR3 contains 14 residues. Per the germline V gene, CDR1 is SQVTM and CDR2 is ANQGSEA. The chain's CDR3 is CSVATGGLNYGYTF. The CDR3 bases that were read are TGCAGCGTTGCCACAGGGGGCCTTAACTATGGC.

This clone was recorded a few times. The CDR3 protein is CSGIQGDQPQHF. CDR3 DNA (partial): TGCAGTGGAATCCAGGGTGACCAGCCC. The rearrangement links TRBV20-1 to TRBJ1-5, with D possibly TRBD1 on 5 matching bases. The sequenced fragment ends 3 residues before the CDR3 boundary, so the rest is inferred from the germline J gene. Trimming shortened V by 7 bases and J by 7 bases, and 14 bases separated the two germline ends. The CDR3 extends over 12 amino acids. CDR1 and CDR2 (germline): DFQATT, SNEGSKA (reference sequence).

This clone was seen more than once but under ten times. CDR3 DNA (partial): TGTGCCAGCAACCATCGGGACTGGGCGAACACCGGGGAG. Its translation: CASNHRDWANTGE. The complete CDR3 reads CASNHRDWANTGELFF. The rearrangement links TRBV6-2 or TRBV6-3 to TRBJ2-2, with a tentative D call TRBD2 (6 bases). The read halts 3 residues ahead of the CDR3 end, with the missing end drawn from the germline J gene. The CDR3 has 16 residues. Germline assignment: CDR1 MNHEY and CDR2 SVGEGT. V dropped 7 bases and J dropped 0 bases, with 15 bases sitting between them.

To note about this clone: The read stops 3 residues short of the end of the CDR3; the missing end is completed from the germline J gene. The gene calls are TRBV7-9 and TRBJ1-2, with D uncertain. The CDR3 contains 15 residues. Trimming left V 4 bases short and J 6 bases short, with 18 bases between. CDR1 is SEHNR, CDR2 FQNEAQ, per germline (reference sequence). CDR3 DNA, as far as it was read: TGTGCCAGCAGCTCAGAGTCAAGAGGGCTGGATGGC. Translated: CASSSESRGLDG. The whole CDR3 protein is CASSSESRGLDGYTF.

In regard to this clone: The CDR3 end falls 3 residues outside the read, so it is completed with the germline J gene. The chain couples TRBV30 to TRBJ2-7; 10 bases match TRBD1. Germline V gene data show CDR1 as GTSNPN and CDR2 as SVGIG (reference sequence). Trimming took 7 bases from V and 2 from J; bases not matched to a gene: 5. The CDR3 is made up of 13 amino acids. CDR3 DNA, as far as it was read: TGTGCCTCTGGGACAGGGGACACCTACGAG. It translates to CASGTGDTYE. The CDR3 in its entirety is CASGTGDTYEQYF.

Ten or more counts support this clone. The CDR3 protein is CASSRSGGIQPQHF. CDR3 DNA (partial): TGTGCCAGTAGTAGGTCAGGGGGTATTCAGCCC. The chain combines TRBV19 with TRBJ1-5; 7 positions match TRBD1. The read ends 3 residues early relative to the CDR3; the germline J gene fills the gap. Germline trimming cut 4 bases from V and 6 bases from J; bases unmatched to any gene: 6. The V gene's germline CDR1 is LNHDA and CDR2 SQIVND (reference sequence). The CDR3 is made up of 14 amino acids.

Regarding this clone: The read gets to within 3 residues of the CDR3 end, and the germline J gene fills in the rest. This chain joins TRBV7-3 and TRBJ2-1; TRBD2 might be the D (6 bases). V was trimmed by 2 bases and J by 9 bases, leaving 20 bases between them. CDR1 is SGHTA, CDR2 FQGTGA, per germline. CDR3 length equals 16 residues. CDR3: CASSLFGREVLGEQFF. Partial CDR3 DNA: TGTGCCAGCAGCTTATTTGGCAGGGAGGTTTTGGGTGAG. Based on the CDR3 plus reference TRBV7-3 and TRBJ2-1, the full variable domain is GAGVSQTPSNKVTEKGKYVELRCDPISGHTALYWYRQSLGQGPEFLIYFQGTGAADDSGLPNDRFFAVRPEGSVSTLKIQRTERGDSAVYLCASSLFGREVLGEQFFGPGTRLTVL.

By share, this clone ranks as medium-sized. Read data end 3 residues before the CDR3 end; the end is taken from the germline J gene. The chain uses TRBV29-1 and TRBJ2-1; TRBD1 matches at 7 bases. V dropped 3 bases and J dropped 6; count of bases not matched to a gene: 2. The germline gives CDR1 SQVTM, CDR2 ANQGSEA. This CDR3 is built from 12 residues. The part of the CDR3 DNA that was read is TGCAGCGTTGATTCAGGGGGCAATGAG. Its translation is CSVDSGGNE. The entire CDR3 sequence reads CSVDSGGNEQFF.

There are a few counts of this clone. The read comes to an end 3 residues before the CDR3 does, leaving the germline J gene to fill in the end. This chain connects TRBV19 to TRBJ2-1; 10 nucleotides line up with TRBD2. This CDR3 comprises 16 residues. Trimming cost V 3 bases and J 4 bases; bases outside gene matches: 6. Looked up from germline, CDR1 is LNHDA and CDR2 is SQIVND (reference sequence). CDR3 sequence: CASSIGEREGYNEQFF. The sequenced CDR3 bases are TGTGCCAGTAGTATTGGTGAGCGGGAGGGTTACAATGAG.

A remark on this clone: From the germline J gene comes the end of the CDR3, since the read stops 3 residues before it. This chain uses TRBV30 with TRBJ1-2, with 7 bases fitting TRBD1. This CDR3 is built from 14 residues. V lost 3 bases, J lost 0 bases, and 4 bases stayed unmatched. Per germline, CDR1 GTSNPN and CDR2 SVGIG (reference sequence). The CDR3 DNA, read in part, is TGTGCCTGGAGGGATAGGGGGCCTAACTATGGC. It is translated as CAWRDRGPNYG. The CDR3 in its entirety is CAWRDRGPNYGYTF.

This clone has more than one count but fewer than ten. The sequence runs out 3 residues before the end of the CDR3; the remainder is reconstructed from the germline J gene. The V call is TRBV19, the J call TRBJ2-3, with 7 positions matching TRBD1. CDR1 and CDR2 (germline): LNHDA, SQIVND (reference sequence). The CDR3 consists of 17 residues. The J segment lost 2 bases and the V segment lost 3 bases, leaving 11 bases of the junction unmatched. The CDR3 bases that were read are TGTGCCAGTAGTATGGTTTTAAGGGGGCGGAACACAGATACG. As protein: CASSMVLRGRNTDT. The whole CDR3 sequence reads CASSMVLRGRNTDTQYF.

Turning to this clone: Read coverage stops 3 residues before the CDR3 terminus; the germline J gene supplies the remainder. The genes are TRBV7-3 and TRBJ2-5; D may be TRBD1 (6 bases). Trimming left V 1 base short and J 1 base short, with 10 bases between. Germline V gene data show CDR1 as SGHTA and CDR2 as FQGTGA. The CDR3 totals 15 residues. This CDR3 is CASSLMGHIQETQYF. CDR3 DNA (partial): TGTGCCAGCAGCTTAATGGGACACATCCAAGAGACC.

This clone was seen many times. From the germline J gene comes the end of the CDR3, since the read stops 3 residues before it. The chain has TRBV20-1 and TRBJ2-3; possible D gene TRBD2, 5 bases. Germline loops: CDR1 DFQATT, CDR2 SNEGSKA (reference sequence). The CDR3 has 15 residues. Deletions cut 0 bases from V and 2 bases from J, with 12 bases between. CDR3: CSAREGLADTDTQYF. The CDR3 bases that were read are TGCAGTGCTAGAGAAGGCCTAGCAGACACAGATACG.

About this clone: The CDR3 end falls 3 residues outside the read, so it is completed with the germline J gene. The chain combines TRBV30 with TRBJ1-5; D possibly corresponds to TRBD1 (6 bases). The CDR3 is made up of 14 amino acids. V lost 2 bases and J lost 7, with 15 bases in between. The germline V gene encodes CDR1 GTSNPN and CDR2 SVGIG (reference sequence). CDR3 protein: CAWSKTRGGQPQHF. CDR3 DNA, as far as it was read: TGTGCCTGGAGTAAAACCAGGGGTGGACAGCCC.

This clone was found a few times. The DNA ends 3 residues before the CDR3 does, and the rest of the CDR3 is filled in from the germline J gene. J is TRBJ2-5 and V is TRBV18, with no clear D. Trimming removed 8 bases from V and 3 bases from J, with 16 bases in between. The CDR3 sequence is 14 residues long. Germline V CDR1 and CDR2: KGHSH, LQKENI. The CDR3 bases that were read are TGTGCCAGCGCCCCCGGGTCCGGCAAAGAGACC. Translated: CASAPGSGKET. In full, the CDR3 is CASAPGSGKETQYF.

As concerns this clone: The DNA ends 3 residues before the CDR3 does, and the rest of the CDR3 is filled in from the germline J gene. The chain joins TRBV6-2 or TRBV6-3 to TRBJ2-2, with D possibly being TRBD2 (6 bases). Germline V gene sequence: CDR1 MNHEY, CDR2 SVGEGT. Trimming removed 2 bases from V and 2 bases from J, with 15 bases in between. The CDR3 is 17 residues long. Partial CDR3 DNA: TGTGCCAGCAGTTACCCCCCTTGGGGGGAAAACACCGGGGAG. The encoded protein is CASSYPPWGENTGE. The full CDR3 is CASSYPPWGENTGELFF.

The covered CDR3 bases are TGTGCCAGTAGTATTTTACCGAGGCCGAATAATGAG. Its protein product is CASSILPRPNNE. The CDR3 in full is CASSILPRPNNEQFF. This chain links TRBV19 with TRBJ2-1, with D uncertain. The read falls 3 residues short of the CDR3 end, and the missing part is taken from the germline J gene. Trimming left V 3 bases short and J 7 bases short, with 16 bases between. Looked up from germline, CDR1 is LNHDA and CDR2 is SQIVND (reference sequence). This CDR3 has 15 amino acids.

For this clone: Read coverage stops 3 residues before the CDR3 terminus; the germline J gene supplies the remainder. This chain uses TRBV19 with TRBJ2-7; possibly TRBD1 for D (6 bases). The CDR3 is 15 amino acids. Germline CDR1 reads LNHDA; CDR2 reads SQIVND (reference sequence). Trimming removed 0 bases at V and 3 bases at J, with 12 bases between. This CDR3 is CASSIEGASSYEQYF. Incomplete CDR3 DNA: TGTGCCAGTAGTATAGAGGGGGCTAGTAGCTACGAG.

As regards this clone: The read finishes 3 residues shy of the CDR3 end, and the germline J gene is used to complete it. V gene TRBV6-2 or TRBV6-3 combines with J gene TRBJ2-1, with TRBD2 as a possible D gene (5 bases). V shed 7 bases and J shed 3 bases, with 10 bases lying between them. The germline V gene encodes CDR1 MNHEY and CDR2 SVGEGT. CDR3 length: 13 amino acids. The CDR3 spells CASKMDFYNEQFF. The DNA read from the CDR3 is TGTGCCAGCAAAATGGACTTCTACAATGAG.

The part of the CDR3 DNA that was read is TGCGCCAGCAGTCAATGTGGGCACAGCAAGACGCACTCTGGAAACACC. Its translation is CASSQCGHSKTHSGNT. The full CDR3 sequence reads CASSQCGHSKTHSGNTIYF. This chain joins TRBV23-1 and TRBJ1-3, with unresolved D. The CDR3 end lies 3 residues beyond the end of the read and is filled in from the germline J gene. TRBV23-1 is known as an ORF, though its function is uncertain. V was cut by 1 base and J by 0 bases, with 19 bases left in between. CDR3 length: 19 residues.